One sample yielded the 25 T cell receptor beta chains listed below, sequenced in a study of T-cell memory formation after mild COVID-19. TCRdb ran MiXCR on the 5' RACE reads and lists one entry per CDR3 protein. Of 92,000 or so distinct CDR3 sequences in the sample, roughly 16% were seen once. The sample consisted of PBMCs or a T cell subset sorted from them (not recorded which). These receptor sequences come from a man aged 18-30 years who had mild COVID-19 (a few samples of this study predate the infection). Cell type and time point are not known.

In its sample, this clonotype was seen a few times. The rearrangement uses TRBV9 and TRBJ2-5; the match to TRBD2 covers 7 bases. V was clipped by 4 bases and J by 3 bases; unmatched bases: 3. The CDR3 totals 13 residues. CDR1 SGDLS and CDR2 YYNGEE come from the germline V gene. The DNA of the CDR3 is TGTGCCAGCAGCTTCAGCGGGGAAGAGACCCAGTACTTC. Its translation: CASSFSGEETQYF.

The genes are TRBV5-1 and TRBJ2-7, with 11 nucleotides matching TRBD2. The V segment lost 4 bases and the J segment 2 bases; nucleotides outside the gene matches: 5. CDR1 SGHRS and CDR2 YFSETQ come from the germline V gene. This CDR3 has 15 residues. The CDR3 DNA follows: TGCGCCAGCAGCCTGACTAGCGGGGCCCCCTACGAGCAGTACGTC. It codes for CASSLTSGAPYEQYV.

This clonotype was picked up a small number of times. The genes are TRBV12-3 or TRBV12-4 and TRBJ2-7, with D possibly being TRBD2 (5 bases). Trimming left V 7 bases short and J 0 bases short, with 7 bases between. The CDR3 length is 12 residues. CDR3 protein: CASTRDSYEQYF. CDR3 sequence (DNA): TGTGCCAGCACTCGGGACTCCTACGAGCAGTACTTC.

The sample holds a few counts of this clonotype. This chain joins TRBV11-2 and TRBJ2-5, with unresolved D. This CDR3 region has 14 residues. Trimming removed 1 base at V and 5 bases at J, with 11 bases between. Germline assignment: CDR1 SGHAT and CDR2 FQNNGV. Written as DNA, the CDR3 is TGTGCCAGCAGCTTAGCCCCCGGTCGGGAGACCCAGTACTTC. It translates to CASSLAPGRETQYF.

This clonotype has just a few counts. The genes are TRBV20-1 and TRBJ2-7; no definite D call. Germline CDR1 is DFQATT and CDR2 is SNEGSKA (reference sequence). CDR3 size: 13 residues. V was shortened by 4 bases and J by 0 bases, with 10 bases between the two germline ends. The CDR3 nucleotides are TGCAGTGCTAATAGTGGGAACTCCTACGAGCAGTACTTC. Amino acid sequence: CSANSGNSYEQYF.

This clonotype was detected only a few times. The V gene is TRBV7-8, the J gene TRBJ2-6; D gene ambiguous. Germline CDR1 and CDR2: SGHVS and FQNEAQ. V lost 5 bases and J 14 bases, leaving 13 bases between the germline ends. The CDR3 sequence is 12 residues long. CDR3 sequence reads: CASSTVLLFLTF. As DNA, the CDR3 is TGTGCCAGCAGCACGGTCCTACTATTCCTGACTTTC.

The chain combines TRBV5-5 with TRBJ2-3; D not certain. The ends were cut back, 0 bases at V and 8 bases at J, with 7 bases in the middle. CDR3 size: 12 residues. CDR1 and CDR2 from the germline V gene are SGHKS and YYEKEE (reference sequence). The CDR3 sequence: CASSLEVSTQYF. The CDR3 nucleotides read TGTGCCAGCAGCTTGGAAGTTTCTACGCAGTATTTT.

The genes are TRBV7-2 and TRBJ2-6; D gene uncertain. Germline CDR1 and CDR2: SGHTA and FQGNSA. The CDR3 is made up of 16 amino acids. Trimming removed 0 bases from V and 0 bases from J, with 6 bases in between. CDR3 sequence (DNA): TGTGCCAGCAGCTTAGCGCGGCCCTCTGGGGCCAACGTCCTGACTTTC. As protein: CASSLARPSGANVLTF. Drawing the rest from reference TRBV7-2 and TRBJ2-6, the complete variable domain is GAGVSQSPSNKVTEKGKDVELRCDPISGHTALYWYRQSLGQGLEFLIYFQGNSAPDKSGLPSDRFSAERTGGSVSTLTIQRTQQEDSAVYLCASSLARPSGANVLTFGAGSRLTVL.

The table lists this clonotype with many counts. The chain joins TRBV25-1 to TRBJ1-1; weak D call: TRBD1 (6 bases). Germline loops: CDR1 MGHDK, CDR2 SYGVNS. V was cut by 6 bases and J by 1 base, with 9 bases left in between. The CDR3 is 13 residues long. The CDR3 nucleotides are TGTGCCAGCAGCCTGACAGGGAACACTGAAGCTTTCTTT. Translation gives CASSLTGNTEAFF.

Only a few counts were recorded for this clonotype. The chain uses TRBV6-5 and TRBJ2-5; TRBD1 or TRBD2 may be the D gene (6 bases each). The germline CDR1 and CDR2 sequences are MNHEY and SVGAGI. The CDR3 length is 13 residues. V gave up 4 bases and J gave up 7 bases, with 13 bases separating them. The CDR3 loop is CASSSSGAGTQYF. The CDR3 DNA reads TGTGCCAGCAGTTCGTCGGGGGCTGGGACCCAGTACTTC.

This clonotype has more than one count but fewer than ten. The J gene is TRBJ1-2, the V gene TRBV12-3 or TRBV12-4, with a weak D call TRBD1 (5 bases). There are 15 residues in the CDR3. V gave up 3 bases and J gave up 2 bases, with 13 bases separating them. CDR3 coding DNA: TGTGCCAGCAGTTTGAACGCCAGGGCGAACTATGGCTACACCTTC. This encodes CASSLNARANYGYTF.

This sequence joins TRBV24-1 and TRBJ2-5; maybe TRBD2 (5 bases). The CDR3 contains 15 residues. CDR1 KGHDR and CDR2 SFDVKD come from the germline V gene. The germline V and J ends were trimmed by 7 bases and 4 bases, with 18 bases remaining between them. The CDR3 DNA reads as TGTGCCACCAGCCGGACTGGTGGGGAGAGAGAGACCCAGTACTTC. Its translation is CATSRTGGERETQYF.

V is TRBV29-1 and J is TRBJ1-1; the match to TRBD1 covers 9 bases. V shed 5 bases, J shed 0 bases, and the junction held 4 bases outside the gene matches. This CDR3 has 14 residues. Germline assignment: CDR1 SQVTM and CDR2 ANQGSEA. The CDR3 DNA is TGCAGCGTTTTGGGACAGGGTATGAACACTGAAGCTTTCTTT. It specifies CSVLGQGMNTEAFF.

This clonotype was found many times. The chain links TRBV7-9 to TRBJ1-6, with D unclear. Trimming cost V 5 bases and J 10 bases, with 15 bases left between them. CDR1 and CDR2 from the germline V gene are SEHNR and FQNEAQ (reference sequence). The CDR3 has 14 amino acids. The CDR3 DNA sequence: TGTGCCAGCAGCCCCGCTTCCGGTGGATCACCCCTCCACTTT. This codes for CASSPASGGSPLHF.

This clonotype was found a few times. The chain joins TRBV9 to TRBJ2-3; the D gene is possibly TRBD1 (5 bases). The length of the CDR3 is 13 residues. The germline V gene has CDR1 SGDLS and CDR2 YYNGEE. V was pared by 0 bases and J by 6 bases, with 8 bases between. This CDR3 reads CASSVAGWDTQYF. For the CDR3, the DNA is TGTGCCAGCAGCGTAGCAGGGTGGGATACGCAGTATTTT.

Many counts were recorded for this clonotype. The chain couples TRBV20-1 to TRBJ2-1; D call uncertain. CDR1 is DFQATT and CDR2 is SNEGSKA in the germline V gene (reference sequence). The CDR3 is made up of 15 amino acids. Trimming cost V 1 base and J 2 bases, with 12 bases left between them. The CDR3: CSARGRTQPYNEQFF. In DNA, the CDR3 is TGCAGTGCTAGAGGTAGGACCCAACCCTACAATGAGCAGTTCTTC.

This clonotype was seen many times. This rearrangement joins TRBV5-1 to TRBJ1-1; tentative D call: TRBD1 (6 bases). This CDR3 region has 12 residues. Trimming cost V 3 bases and J 8 bases, with 11 bases left between them. CDR1 and CDR2 from the germline V gene are SGHRS and YFSETQ. CDR3 sequence reads: CASSYPDREAFF. Written as DNA, the CDR3 is TGCGCCAGCAGCTACCCTGACAGGGAAGCTTTCTTT. Complete variable domain (other parts from reference TRBV5-1 and TRBJ1-1): KAGVTQTPRYLIKTRGQQVTLSCSPISGHRSVSWYQQTPGQGLQFLFEYFSETQRNKGNFPGRFSGRQFSNSRSEMNVSTLELGDSALYLCASSYPDREAFFGQGTRLTVV.

The chain employs TRBV28 and TRBJ2-5; TRBD2 agrees at 10 bases. Germline CDR1 MDHEN, CDR2 SYDVKM. V shed 6 bases and J 0 bases; nucleotides not matched to a gene: 1. The CDR3 has 14 residues. The CDR3 loop reads CASRLAGYQETQYF. The CDR3 DNA sequence: TGTGCCAGCAGACTAGCGGGGTACCAAGAGACCCAGTACTTC. The variable domain in full, completed from reference TRBV28 and TRBJ2-5, reads DVKVTQSSRYLVKRTGEKVFLECVQDMDHENMFWYRQDPGLGLRLIYFSYDVKMKEKGDIPEGYSVSREKKERFSLILESASTNQTSMYLCASRLAGYQETQYFGPGTRLLVL.

The chain couples TRBV4-1 to TRBJ2-7; the match to TRBD1 covers 7 bases. Unmatched junction bases numbered 10, after V lost 1 base and J lost 7 bases. The V gene's germline CDR1 is MGHRA and CDR2 YSYEKL. This CDR3 comprises 15 residues. In DNA, the CDR3 is TGCGCCAGCAGCCAAGGGCGACAGGGTGACTGGGAGCAGTACTTC. This codes for CASSQGRQGDWEQYF.

The chain combines TRBV7-2 with TRBJ2-7; no clear D gene. This CDR3 contains 13 residues. Trimming shortened V by 5 bases and J by 7 bases, and 15 bases separated the two germline ends. CDR1 and CDR2 (germline): SGHTA, FQGNSA. The CDR3 coding sequence is TGTGCCAGCAGCCCGCCGTCTTCATGGGAGCAGTACTTC. The encoded protein is CASSPPSSWEQYF.

The V and J genes are TRBV2 and TRBJ2-1; 12 nucleotides line up with TRBD1. Losses at the gene ends were 3 bases for V and 4 bases for J; bases not matched to a gene: 4. The CDR3 has 16 amino acids. Germline-derived CDR1 and CDR2 are SNHLY and FYNNEI. In DNA form, the CDR3 reads TGTGCCAGCAGTGACCCGGGACAGGGGGCGTACAATGAGCAGTTCTTC. It translates to CASSDPGQGAYNEQFF.

J is TRBJ2-4 and V is TRBV7-9; D gene ambiguous. With 1 base removed from V and 0 bases from J, the gap between germline ends came to 4 bases. The CDR3 has 14 residues. CDR1 and CDR2 from the germline V gene are SEHNR and FQNEAQ (reference sequence). CDR3 sequence: CASSLGLAKNIQYF. CDR3 DNA sequence: TGTGCCAGCAGCTTAGGACTAGCCAAAAACATTCAGTACTTC.

In this sample, this clonotype turned up a few times. The chain carries TRBV6-6 and TRBJ2-7, with D perhaps matching TRBD1 or TRBD2 (5 bases each). The CDR3 extends over 13 amino acids. From germline, CDR1 is MNHNY and CDR2 SVGAGI (reference sequence). V gave up 6 bases and J gave up 7 bases, with 16 bases separating them. In nucleotides, the CDR3 is TGTGCCAGCAGCCTGGGACCCCCGAGTGAGCAGTACGTC. It specifies CASSLGPPSEQYV.

This clonotype has more than one count but fewer than ten. The V call is TRBV12-3 or TRBV12-4, the J call TRBJ1-1; the D is unclear. This CDR3 has 13 residues. Trimming took off 3 bases at V and 3 bases at J, with 8 bases between the two ends. Here the CDR3 DNA reads TGTGCCAGCAGTTTGCTTGGGGACACTGAAGCTTTCTTT. It encodes CASSLLGDTEAFF.

This clonotype occurred a few times. V gene TRBV7-8 combines with J gene TRBJ2-7; D unclear. V lost 5 bases and J 6 bases, leaving 8 bases between the germline ends. This CDR3 comprises 11 residues. The germline V gene encodes CDR1 SGHVS and CDR2 FQNEAQ. The CDR3 reads CASSTLGEQYF. In nucleotides, the CDR3 is TGTGCCAGCAGCACTCTCGGCGAGCAGTACTTC.